The entry that follows covers one TCR beta chain sequence. Only a few counts were recorded for this clonotype. Its cognate antigen has yet to be identified. Nothing much larger sits one base from this clone, and base qualities are not available. V and J lose 5 bases and 3 bases, and a span of 13 bases separates them. The germline V gene supplies CDR1 SGHAT and CDR2 FQNNGV. The CDR3 spans 14 residues, from the cysteine through the phenylalanine. Here the CDR3 DNA is all that survives: 42 bases in frame from base 1. This entry belongs to a study of T-cell reconstitution after alpha-beta-depleted transplantation in children (dated by TCRdb to about 2016). For the wider study: Using TCR repertoire profiling, the study quantitatively followed how T-cell immune reconstitution unfolded in children after TCRalphabeta/CD19-depleted allogeneic hematopoietic cell transplantation.

Preparation of the library involved PCR. The sequencer listed for this sample is Illumina HiSeq 2500. To normalize quantification of the TCRbeta repertoire, the TCR libraries were built with molecular barcoding that relied on unique molecular identifiers. TCRdb redid the processing of the public reads, applying fastp at Q25 and MiXCR, and retained in-frame beta chains. A single entry per CDR3 protein holds the most common genes and DNA from its merged rows. The table for this sample lists hundreds of thousands of distinct CDR3 sequences; 15% to 20% of them were counted only once. The biggest ten clones account for around 0.96% of the sample.

The chain employs TRBV11-2 and TRBJ2-5, with no confidently assigned D gene. The sample consisted of PBMCs from the stem cell graft donor, taken from the stem cell graft. The receptor's source is a human donor who donated a stem cell graft to a child with acute myeloid leukemia. CDR3 sequence: CASSLDWGEETQYF. The sequence in DNA is TGTGCCAGCAGCCTTGACTGGGGTGAAGAGACCCAGTACTTC. Joined to the reference TRBV11-2 and TRBJ2-5 proteins, this CDR3 gives the full variable domain: EAGVAQSPRYKIIEKRQSVAFWCNPISGHATLYWYQQILGQGPKLLIQFQNNGVVDDSQLPKDRFSAERLKGVDSTLKIQPAKLEDSAVYLCASSLDWGEETQYFGPGTRLLVL.